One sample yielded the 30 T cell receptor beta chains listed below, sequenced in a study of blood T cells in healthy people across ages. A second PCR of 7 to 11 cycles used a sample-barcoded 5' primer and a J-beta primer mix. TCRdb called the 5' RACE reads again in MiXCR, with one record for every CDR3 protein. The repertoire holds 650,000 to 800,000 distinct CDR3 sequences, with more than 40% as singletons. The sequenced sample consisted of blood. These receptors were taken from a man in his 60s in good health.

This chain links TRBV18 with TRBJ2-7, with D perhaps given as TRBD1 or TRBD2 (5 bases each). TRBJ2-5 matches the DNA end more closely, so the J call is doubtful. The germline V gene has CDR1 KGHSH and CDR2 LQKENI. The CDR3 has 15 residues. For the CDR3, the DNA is TGTGCCAGCTCGAGATACCGGGACGGCCAAGAGACCCAGTACTTC. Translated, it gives CASSRYRDGQETQYF.

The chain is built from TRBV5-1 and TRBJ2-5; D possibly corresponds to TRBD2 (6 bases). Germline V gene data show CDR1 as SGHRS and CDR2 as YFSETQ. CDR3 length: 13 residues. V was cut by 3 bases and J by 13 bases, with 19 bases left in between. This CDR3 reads CASSYAGLNELYF. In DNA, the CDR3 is TGCGCCAGCAGCTATGCGGGGCTAAACGAGCTGTACTTC.

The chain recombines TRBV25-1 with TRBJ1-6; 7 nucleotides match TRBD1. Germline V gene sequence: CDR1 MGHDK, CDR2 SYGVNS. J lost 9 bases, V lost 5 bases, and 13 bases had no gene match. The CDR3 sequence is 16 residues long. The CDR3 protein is CASSPGGGTAGSPLHF. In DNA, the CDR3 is TGTGCCAGCAGTCCCGGAGGGGGGACAGCTGGTTCACCCCTCCACTTT.

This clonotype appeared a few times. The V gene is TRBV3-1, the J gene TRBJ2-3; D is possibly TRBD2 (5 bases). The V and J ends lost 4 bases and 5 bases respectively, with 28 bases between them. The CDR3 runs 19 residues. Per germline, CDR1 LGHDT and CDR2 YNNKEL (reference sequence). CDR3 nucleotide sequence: TGTGCCAGCAGCCCGACACCTGGAAGGGCGGGTCCAGGTGGAGATACGCAGTATTTT. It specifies CASSPTPGRAGPGGDTQYF.

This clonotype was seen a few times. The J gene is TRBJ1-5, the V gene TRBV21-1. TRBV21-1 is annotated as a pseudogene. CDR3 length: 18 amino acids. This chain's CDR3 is CASSEKIREGIVNQPQHF. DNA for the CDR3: TGTGCCAGCAGCGAAAAAATTAGGGAGGGGATTGTCAATCAGCCCCAGCATTTT.

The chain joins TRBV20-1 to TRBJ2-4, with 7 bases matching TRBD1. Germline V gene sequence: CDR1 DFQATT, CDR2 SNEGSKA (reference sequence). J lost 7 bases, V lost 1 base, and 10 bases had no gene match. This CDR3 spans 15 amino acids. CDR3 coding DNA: TGCAGTGCTAGAGGTGGACAGGAACGCGGGAACATTCAGTACTTC. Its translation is CSARGGQERGNIQYF.

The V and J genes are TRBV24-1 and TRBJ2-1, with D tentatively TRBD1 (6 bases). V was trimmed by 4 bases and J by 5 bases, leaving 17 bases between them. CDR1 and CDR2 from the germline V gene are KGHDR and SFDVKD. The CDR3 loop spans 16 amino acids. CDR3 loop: CATSDPNPGQNNEQFF. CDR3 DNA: TGTGCCACCAGTGACCCAAACCCGGGACAAAACAATGAGCAGTTCTTC.

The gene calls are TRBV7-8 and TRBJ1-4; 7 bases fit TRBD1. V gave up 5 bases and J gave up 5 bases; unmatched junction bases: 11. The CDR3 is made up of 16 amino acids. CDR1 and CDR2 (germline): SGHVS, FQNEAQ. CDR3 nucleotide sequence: TGTGCCAGCAGCCCACGACAGGGAATAGGAAATGAAAAACTGTTTTTT. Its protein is CASSPRQGIGNEKLFF. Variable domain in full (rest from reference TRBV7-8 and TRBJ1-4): GAGVSQSPRYKVAKRGQDVALRCDPISGHVSLFWYQQALGQGPEFLTYFQNEAQLDKSGLPSDRFFAERPEGSVSTLKIQRTQQEDSAVYLCASSPRQGIGNEKLFFGSGTQLSVL.

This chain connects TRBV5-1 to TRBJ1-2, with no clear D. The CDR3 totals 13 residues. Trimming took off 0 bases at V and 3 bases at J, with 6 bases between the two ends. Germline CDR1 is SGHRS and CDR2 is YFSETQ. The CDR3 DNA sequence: TGCGCCAGCAGCTTGGGGGATGACTATGGCTACACCTTC. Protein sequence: CASSLGDDYGYTF.

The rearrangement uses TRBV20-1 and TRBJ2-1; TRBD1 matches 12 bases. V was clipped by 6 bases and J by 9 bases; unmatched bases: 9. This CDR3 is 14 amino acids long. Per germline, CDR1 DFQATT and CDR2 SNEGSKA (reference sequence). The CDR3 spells CSAGGTGGGGEQFF. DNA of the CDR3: TGCAGTGCAGGAGGGACAGGGGGCGGGGGTGAGCAGTTCTTC.

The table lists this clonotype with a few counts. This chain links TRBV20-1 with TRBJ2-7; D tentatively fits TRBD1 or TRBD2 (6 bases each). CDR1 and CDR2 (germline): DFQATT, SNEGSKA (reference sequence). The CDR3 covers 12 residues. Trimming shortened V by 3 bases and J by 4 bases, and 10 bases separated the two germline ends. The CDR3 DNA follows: TGCAGTGCTAGCGGGGGCCTTTACGAGCAGTACTTC. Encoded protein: CSASGGLYEQYF.

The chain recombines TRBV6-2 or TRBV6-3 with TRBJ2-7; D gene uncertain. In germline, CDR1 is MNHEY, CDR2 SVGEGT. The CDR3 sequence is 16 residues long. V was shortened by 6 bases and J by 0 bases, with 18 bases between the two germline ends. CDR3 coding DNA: TGTGCCAGCAGCCACACTATCTCTGAAAGCTCCTACGAGCAGTACTTC. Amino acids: CASSHTISESSYEQYF.

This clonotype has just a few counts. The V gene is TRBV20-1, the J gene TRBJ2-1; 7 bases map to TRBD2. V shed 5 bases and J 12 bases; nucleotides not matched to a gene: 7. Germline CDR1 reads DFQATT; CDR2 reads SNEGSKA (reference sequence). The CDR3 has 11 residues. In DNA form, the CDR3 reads TGCAGTGCTGCGCTCAGCGGGGTGCAGTTCTTC. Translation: CSAALSGVQFF.

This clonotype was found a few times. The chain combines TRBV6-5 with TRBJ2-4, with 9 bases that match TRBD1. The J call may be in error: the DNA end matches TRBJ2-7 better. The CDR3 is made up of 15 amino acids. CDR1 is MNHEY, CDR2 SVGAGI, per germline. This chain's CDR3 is CASSQPGQGYSEQYF. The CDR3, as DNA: TGTGCCAGCAGTCAACCGGGACAGGGATATAGCGAGCAGTACTTC.

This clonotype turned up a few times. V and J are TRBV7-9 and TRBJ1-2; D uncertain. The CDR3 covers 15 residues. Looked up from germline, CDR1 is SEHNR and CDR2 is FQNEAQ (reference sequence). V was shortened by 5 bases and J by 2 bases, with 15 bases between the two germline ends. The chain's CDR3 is CASSHTSGPNYGYTF. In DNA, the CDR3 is TGTGCCAGCAGCCACACTTCGGGCCCAAACTATGGCTACACCTTC. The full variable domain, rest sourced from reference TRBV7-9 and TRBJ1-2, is DTGVSQNPRHKITKRGQNVTFRCDPISEHNRLYWYRQTLGQGPEFLTYFQNEAQLEKSRLLSDRFSAERPKGSFSTLEIQRTEQGDSAMYLCASSHTSGPNYGYTFGSGTRLTVV.

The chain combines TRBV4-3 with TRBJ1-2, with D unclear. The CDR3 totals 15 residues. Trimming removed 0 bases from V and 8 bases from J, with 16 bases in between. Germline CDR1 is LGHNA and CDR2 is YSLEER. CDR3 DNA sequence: TGCGCCAGCAGCCAAGACCTGGCCCCGCACAGCGGCTACACCTTC. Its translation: CASSQDLAPHSGYTF.

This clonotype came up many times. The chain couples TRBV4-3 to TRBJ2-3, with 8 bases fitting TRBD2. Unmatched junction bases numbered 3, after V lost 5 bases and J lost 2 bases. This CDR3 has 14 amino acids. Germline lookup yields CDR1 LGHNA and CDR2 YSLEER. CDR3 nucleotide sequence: TGCGCCAGCAGCTCTAGCGGGCTCACAGATACGCAGTATTTT. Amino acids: CASSSSGLTDTQYF.

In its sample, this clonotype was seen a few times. The CDR3 coding sequence is TGTGCCAGCAGCTCCCAAGAGGTCTCCTACAATGAGCAGTTCTTC. This translates into CASSSQEVSYNEQFF. The chain links TRBV13 to TRBJ2-1, with D unclear. V was cut by 4 bases and J by 0 bases, with 10 bases left in between. CDR1 is PRHDT, CDR2 FYEKMQ, per germline (reference sequence). This CDR3 is built from 15 residues.

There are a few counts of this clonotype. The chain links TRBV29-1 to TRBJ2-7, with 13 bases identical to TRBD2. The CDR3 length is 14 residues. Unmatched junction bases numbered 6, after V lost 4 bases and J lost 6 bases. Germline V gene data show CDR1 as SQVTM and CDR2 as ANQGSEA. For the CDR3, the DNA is TGCAGCGTTGGACGGACTAGCGGGGGAAGCGAGCAGTACTTC. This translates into CSVGRTSGGSEQYF.

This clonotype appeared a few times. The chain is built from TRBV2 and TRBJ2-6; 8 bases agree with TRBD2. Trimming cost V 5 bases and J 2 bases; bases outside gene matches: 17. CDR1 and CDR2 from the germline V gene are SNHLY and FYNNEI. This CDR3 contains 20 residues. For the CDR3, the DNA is TGTGCCAGCAGTAACGGCCCTTTCGGGACTAGTGAGGCTGGGGCCAACGTCCTGACTTTC. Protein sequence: CASSNGPFGTSEAGANVLTF. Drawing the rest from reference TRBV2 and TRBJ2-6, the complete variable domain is EPEVTQTPSHQVTQMGQEVILRCVPISNHLYFYWYRQILGQKVEFLVSFYNNEISEKSEIFDDQFSVERPDGSNFTLKIRSTKLEDSAMYFCASSNGPFGTSEAGANVLTFGAGSRLTVL.

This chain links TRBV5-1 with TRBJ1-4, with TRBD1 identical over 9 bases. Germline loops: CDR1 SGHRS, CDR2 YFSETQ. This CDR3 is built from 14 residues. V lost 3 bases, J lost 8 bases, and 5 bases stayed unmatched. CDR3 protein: CASSSWDRAEKLFF. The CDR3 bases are TGCGCCAGCAGCTCCTGGGACAGGGCGGAAAAACTGTTTTTT.

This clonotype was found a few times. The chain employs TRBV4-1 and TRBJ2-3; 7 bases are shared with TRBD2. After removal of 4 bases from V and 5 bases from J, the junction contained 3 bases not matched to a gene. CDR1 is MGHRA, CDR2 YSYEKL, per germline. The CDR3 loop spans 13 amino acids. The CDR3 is CASSPGLIDTQYF. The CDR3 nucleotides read TGCGCCAGCAGCCCGGGACTAATAGATACGCAGTATTTT.

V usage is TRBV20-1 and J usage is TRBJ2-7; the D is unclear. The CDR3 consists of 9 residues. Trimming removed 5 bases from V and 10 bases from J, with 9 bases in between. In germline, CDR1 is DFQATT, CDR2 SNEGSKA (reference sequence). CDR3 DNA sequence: TGCAGTGCTGGGGAAGACCAGTACTTC. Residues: CSAGEDQYF.

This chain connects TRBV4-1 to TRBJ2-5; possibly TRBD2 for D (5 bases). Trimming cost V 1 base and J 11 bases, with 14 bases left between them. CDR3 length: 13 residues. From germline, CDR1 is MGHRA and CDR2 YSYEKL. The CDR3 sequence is CASSQVATGKQYF. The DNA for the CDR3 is TGCGCCAGCAGCCAAGTTGCAACCGGGAAGCAGTACTTC.

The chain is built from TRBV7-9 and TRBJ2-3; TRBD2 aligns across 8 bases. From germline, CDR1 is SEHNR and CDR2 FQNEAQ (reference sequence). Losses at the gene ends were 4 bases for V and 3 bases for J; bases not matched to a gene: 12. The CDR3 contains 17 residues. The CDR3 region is CASSSPFTAGDTDTQYF. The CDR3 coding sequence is TGTGCCAGCAGCTCCCCTTTTACAGCGGGGGATACAGATACGCAGTATTTT. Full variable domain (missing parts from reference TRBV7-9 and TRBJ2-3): DTGVSQNPRHKITKRGQNVTFRCDPISEHNRLYWYRQTLGQGPEFLTYFQNEAQLEKSRLLSDRFSAERPKGSFSTLEIQRTEQGDSAMYLCASSSPFTAGDTDTQYFGPGTRLTVL.

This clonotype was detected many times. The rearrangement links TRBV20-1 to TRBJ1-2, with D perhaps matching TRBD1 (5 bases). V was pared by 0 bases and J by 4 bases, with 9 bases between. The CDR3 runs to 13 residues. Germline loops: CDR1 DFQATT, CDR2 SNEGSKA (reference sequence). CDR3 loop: CSAREMGRYGYTF. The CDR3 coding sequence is TGCAGTGCTAGAGAAATGGGGCGCTATGGCTACACCTTC.

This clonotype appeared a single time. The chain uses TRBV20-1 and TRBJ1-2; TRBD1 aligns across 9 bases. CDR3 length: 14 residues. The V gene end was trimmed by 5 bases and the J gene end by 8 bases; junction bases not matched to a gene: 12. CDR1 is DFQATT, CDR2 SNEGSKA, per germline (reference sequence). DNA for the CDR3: TGCAGTGCTGGACCTGGACAGGGGCTGAGGGGCTACACCTTC. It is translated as CSAGPGQGLRGYTF.

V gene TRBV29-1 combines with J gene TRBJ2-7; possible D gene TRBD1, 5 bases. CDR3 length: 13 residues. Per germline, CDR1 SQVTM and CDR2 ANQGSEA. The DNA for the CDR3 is TGCGGCGCCGTGGGGCAGGCACACTACGAGCAGTACTTC. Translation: CGAVGQAHYEQYF.

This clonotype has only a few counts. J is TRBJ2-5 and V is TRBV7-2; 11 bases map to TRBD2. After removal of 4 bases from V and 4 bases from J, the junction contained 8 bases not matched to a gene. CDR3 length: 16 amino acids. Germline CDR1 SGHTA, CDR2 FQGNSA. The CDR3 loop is CASSSRWGLAVETQYF. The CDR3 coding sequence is TGTGCCAGCAGCTCACGATGGGGACTAGCGGTAGAGACCCAGTACTTC. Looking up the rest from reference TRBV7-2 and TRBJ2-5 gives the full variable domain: GAGVSQSPSNKVTEKGKDVELRCDPISGHTALYWYRQSLGQGLEFLIYFQGNSAPDKSGLPSDRFSAERTGGSVSTLTIQRTQQEDSAVYLCASSSRWGLAVETQYFGPGTRLLVL.

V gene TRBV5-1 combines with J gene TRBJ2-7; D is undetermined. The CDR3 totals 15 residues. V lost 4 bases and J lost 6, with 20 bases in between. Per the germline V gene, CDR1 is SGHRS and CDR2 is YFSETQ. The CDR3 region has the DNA TGCGCCAGCAGCCCACGAGACGGATGGCGTGGCGAGCAGTACTTC. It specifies CASSPRDGWRGEQYF. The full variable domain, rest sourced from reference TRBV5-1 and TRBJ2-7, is KAGVTQTPRYLIKTRGQQVTLSCSPISGHRSVSWYQQTPGQGLQFLFEYFSETQRNKGNFPGRFSGRQFSNSRSEMNVSTLELGDSALYLCASSPRDGWRGEQYFGPGTRLTVT.